Presented here are 10 T cell receptor beta chains from one specimen sequenced in a study of PD-L1 blockade in urothelial cancer. The time point is: pretreatment peripheral blood. The protocol was immunoSEQ multiplex PCR, while the TCRdb copy is restricted to in-frame clones and leaves out a portion. The sample records tens of thousands of clones, 80% to 85% being singletons. This specimen was PBMCs, taken around atezolizumab (anti-PD-L1) treatment. The receptors were gathered from a man aged 65 to 79 with urothelial cancer.

V is TRBV11-3 and J is TRBJ2-1; the match to TRBD1 covers 9 bases. Germline V lookup: CDR1 SGHNT, CDR2 YENEEA. This CDR3 spans 16 amino acids. The ends lost 0 bases at V and 5 bases at J; junction bases unmatched: 5. In nucleotides, the CDR3 is TGTGCCAGCAGCTTAGATCACGGGACAGGGAACAATGAGCAGTTCTTC. Residues: CASSLDHGTGNNEQFF.

The V and J genes are TRBV11-2 and TRBJ2-1; maybe TRBD1 (7 bases). CDR3 length: 15 residues. Germline V gene lookup returns CDR1 SGHAT and CDR2 FQNNGV. With 3 bases removed from V and 3 bases from J, the gap between germline ends came to 12 bases. DNA of the CDR3: TGTGCCAGCAGCTTCCAGGGGGGACTCTACAATGAGCAGTTCTTC. Protein: CASSFQGGLYNEQFF. Drawing the rest from reference TRBV11-2 and TRBJ2-1, the complete variable domain is EAGVAQSPRYKIIEKRQSVAFWCNPISGHATLYWYQQILGQGPKLLIQFQNNGVVDDSQLPKDRFSAERLKGVDSTLKIQPAKLEDSAVYLCASSFQGGLYNEQFFGPGTRLTVL.

J is TRBJ2-7 and V is TRBV19, with D maybe TRBD2 (8 bases). Germline CDR1 LNHDA, CDR2 SQIVND (reference sequence). There are 16 residues in the CDR3. V lost 4 bases and J lost 4, with 20 bases in between. DNA of the CDR3: TGTGCCAGTAGTACCTCGGGGGGGACAGAGCGTTACGAGCAGTACTTC. Its protein product is CASSTSGGTERYEQYF.

The V gene is TRBV7-2, the J gene TRBJ2-5, with TRBD2 matching 7 bases. CDR3 size: 16 residues. Germline values: CDR1 SGHTA, CDR2 FQGNSA. With V trimmed by 5 bases and J by 5 bases, 14 bases remained unmatched. CDR3 residues: CASSPPQAGWGETQYF. The DNA for the CDR3 is TGTGCCAGCAGCCCGCCTCAAGCGGGATGGGGGGAGACCCAGTACTTC.

This clone qualifies as medium-sized. This sequence joins TRBV4-1 and TRBJ2-7, with 10 positions matching TRBD2. The CDR3 totals 15 residues. V dropped 8 bases and J dropped 6; count of bases not matched to a gene: 13. CDR1 is MGHRA and CDR2 is YSYEKL in the germline V gene. The CDR3 loop is CASANLSGRAPEQYF. The DNA for the CDR3 is TGCGCCAGCGCCAACCTCAGCGGGAGGGCCCCCGAGCAGTACTTC.

The V and J genes are TRBV7-9 and TRBJ2-7, with 13 bases that match TRBD2. This CDR3 comprises 16 residues. The germline V gene encodes CDR1 SEHNR and CDR2 FQNEAQ (reference sequence). The V and J ends lost 2 bases and 6 bases, in that order; junction bases with no gene match: 7. The CDR3 DNA sequence: TGTGCCAGCAGCTTACCGTGGACTAGCGGGAGTTTCGAGCAGTACTTC. Translating it yields CASSLPWTSGSFEQYF. Looking up the rest from reference TRBV7-9 and TRBJ2-7 gives the full variable domain: DTGVSQNPRHKITKRGQNVTFRCDPISEHNRLYWYRQTLGQGPEFLTYFQNEAQLEKSRLLSDRFSAERPKGSFSTLEIQRTEQGDSAMYLCASSLPWTSGSFEQYFGPGTRLTVT.

By share, this clone ranks as medium-sized. The V call is TRBV19, the J call TRBJ2-3; 11 bases map to TRBD2. The CDR3 has 18 residues. With 6 bases clipped from V and 2 bases from J, the junction kept 13 bases outside the gene matches. CDR1 LNHDA and CDR2 SQIVND come from the germline V gene (reference sequence). CDR3 sequence (DNA): TGTGCCAGTAGCAACGACCTCGGGACTAGCGGATCCACAGATACGCAGTATTTT. Translated: CASSNDLGTSGSTDTQYF. Supplemented by reference TRBV19 and TRBJ2-3, the full variable domain reads DGGITQSPKYLFRKEGQNVTLSCEQNLNHDAMYWYRQDPGQGLRLIYYSQIVNDFQKGDIAEGYSVSREKKESFPLTVTSAQKNPTAFYLCASSNDLGTSGSTDTQYFGPGTRLTVL.

The count of this clone is one. The V gene is TRBV7-9, the J gene TRBJ2-7; D not certain. This CDR3 is built from 15 residues. Germline CDR1 reads SEHNR; CDR2 reads FQNEAQ (reference sequence). Trimming took 1 base from V and 2 from J, leaving 12 bases between them. This CDR3 reads CASSLGSAETYEQYF. CDR3 coding DNA: TGTGCCAGCAGCTTAGGGTCGGCGGAGACCTACGAGCAGTACTTC.

In this sample, this clone turned up a few times. J is TRBJ2-1 and V is TRBV7-9; TRBD1 might be the D (6 bases). The CDR3 sequence is 15 residues long. The germline V gene has CDR1 SEHNR and CDR2 FQNEAQ (reference sequence). V gave up 5 bases and J gave up 2 bases, with 13 bases separating them. The CDR3 DNA sequence: TGTGCCAGCAGCCCCCGGGACAAACCCTACAATGAGCAGTTCTTC. This translates into CASSPRDKPYNEQFF. Full variable domain (rest looked up from reference TRBV7-9 and TRBJ2-1): DTGVSQNPRHKITKRGQNVTFRCDPISEHNRLYWYRQTLGQGPEFLTYFQNEAQLEKSRLLSDRFSAERPKGSFSTLEIQRTEQGDSAMYLCASSPRDKPYNEQFFGPGTRLTVL.

This chain connects TRBV29-1 to TRBJ2-3, with D tentatively TRBD2 (5 bases). The V end was cut by 4 bases, the J end by 0 bases, with 11 bases between. This CDR3 spans 14 amino acids. Germline V lookup: CDR1 SQVTM, CDR2 ANQGSEA. The CDR3: CSVVAQRSTDTQYF. The CDR3 region has the DNA TGCAGCGTTGTAGCCCAGCGGAGCACAGATACGCAGTATTTT.